Presented here are 27 T cell receptor beta chains from one specimen sequenced in a study of blood T cell repertoires in COVID-19. Measured with immunoSEQ multiplex PCR; TCRdb has only the in-frame clones, and not every one. The data contain approximately 6,300 clones, roughly four fifths of them seen just once; the ten biggest clones take up around 15%. Sequencing was performed on peripheral blood. The source of these receptors is a man aged 60 to 69 with acute or convalescent COVID-19.

The chain links TRBV27 to TRBJ1-5; 10 bases align to TRBD1. The CDR3 runs 17 residues. The trim removed 1 base at V and 7 bases at J, leaving 10 bases unmatched. CDR1 is MNHEY, CDR2 SMNVEV, per germline (reference sequence). CDR3 coding DNA: TGTGCCAGCAGTTTATTTGGGGTGACAGGGGGCGCGCAGCCCCAGCATTTT. Its protein is CASSLFGVTGGAQPQHF.

This clone is deemed medium-sized. The chain carries TRBV30 and TRBJ2-7; 7 bases agree with TRBD2. The CDR3 has 16 amino acids. V lost 2 bases, J lost 9 bases, and 19 bases stayed unmatched. In germline, CDR1 is GTSNPN, CDR2 SVGIG (reference sequence). The CDR3 sequence is CAWSSGGRRARFGQYF. The CDR3 DNA reads as TGTGCCTGGAGTTCGGGGGGACGCCGGGCCAGATTTGGGCAGTACTTC.

The chain is built from TRBV5-1 and TRBJ1-2; TRBD1 matches 8 bases. V shed 4 bases and J 5 bases; nucleotides not matched to a gene: 13. The CDR3 length is 16 residues. Germline values: CDR1 SGHRS, CDR2 YFSETQ. The CDR3 sequence: CASSRTGTDGAYGYTF. The CDR3 DNA reads as TGCGCCAGCAGCAGGACAGGGACGGACGGAGCATATGGCTACACCTTC.

This clone was counted only a few times. This chain uses TRBV5-1 with TRBJ2-2; 10 nucleotides line up with TRBD1. In germline, CDR1 is SGHRS, CDR2 YFSETQ. V was clipped by 3 bases and J by 5 bases; unmatched bases: 7. The length of the CDR3 is 16 residues. The CDR3 DNA follows: TGCGCCAGCAGCTGGGGGGACAGGGGCCGAACCGGGGAGCTGTTTTTT. Its protein product is CASSWGDRGRTGELFF.

The rearrangement joins TRBV5-1 to TRBJ2-2; tentative D call: TRBD2 (5 bases). The germline V gene has CDR1 SGHRS and CDR2 YFSETQ. The ends were cut back, 7 bases at V and 0 bases at J, with 13 bases in the middle. The CDR3 runs 15 residues. CDR3 nucleotides: TGCGCCAGCGACCCCGGAGGCCCGAACACCGGGGAGCTGTTTTTT. This codes for CASDPGGPNTGELFF.

This chain connects TRBV12-5 to TRBJ1-1; tentative D call: TRBD1 (5 bases). CDR3 length: 14 residues. V was shortened by 2 bases and J by 4 bases, with 11 bases between the two germline ends. From germline, CDR1 is LGHNT and CDR2 FRNRAP. As DNA, the CDR3 is TGTGCTAGTGGTTTGCCGGGGGGGGGCACTGAAGCTTTCTTT. It is translated as CASGLPGGGTEAFF.

The chain carries TRBV28 and TRBJ1-4, with TRBD1 matching over 7 bases. The CDR3 covers 13 residues. Germline values: CDR1 MDHEN, CDR2 SYDVKM. The junction had 6 bases not matched to a gene; V was cut back by 6 bases and J by 8 bases. The CDR3 protein is CASRATGREKLFF. As DNA, the CDR3 is TGTGCCAGCAGGGCGACAGGGCGAGAAAAACTGTTTTTT.

V gene TRBV5-1 combines with J gene TRBJ2-5; a weak D match, TRBD1 (5 bases). The CDR3 runs 15 residues. Germline CDR1 SGHRS, CDR2 YFSETQ. Trimming removed 0 bases from V and 3 bases from J, with 12 bases in between. CDR3 DNA: TGCGCCAGCAGCTTGGGGGCAGGGTTGGAAGAGACCCAGTACTTC. As protein: CASSLGAGLEETQYF.

Regarding this clone: A much bigger clone sits one base away, suggesting this may be a read error. V gene TRBV9 combines with J gene TRBJ2-1, with D possibly TRBD2 on 6 matching bases. V was clipped by 5 bases and J by 2 bases, with 11 bases between them. This CDR3 has 14 amino acids. Germline CDR1 is SGDLS and CDR2 is YYNGEE. The CDR3 sequence: CASSSGSPYNEQFF. The CDR3 coding sequence is TGTGCCAGCAGTAGCGGAAGCCCCTACAATGAGCAGTTCTTC.

V and J are TRBV4-3 and TRBJ2-1, with 8 bases that match TRBD2. The CDR3 is made up of 19 amino acids. The germline CDR1 and CDR2 sequences are LGHNA and YSLEER. V lost 0 bases to trimming and J lost 1 base; unmatched junction nucleotides: 11. The CDR3 DNA reads TGCGCCAGCAGCCAAGACCCCCCCTCCAGCGGGAGTTCCTACAATGAGCAGTTCTTC. Protein sequence: CASSQDPPSSGSSYNEQFF.

The chain combines TRBV11-3 with TRBJ2-1; 7 bases map to TRBD1. The CDR3 sequence is 13 residues long. V dropped 5 bases and J dropped 6; count of bases not matched to a gene: 4. Germline CDR1 reads SGHNT; CDR2 reads YENEEA. CDR3 protein: CASSPRDSNEQFF. CDR3 in DNA: TGTGCCAGCAGCCCCCGGGACAGCAATGAGCAGTTCTTC.

The genes are TRBV27 and TRBJ2-7; TRBD2 matches 9 bases. Trimming at V came to 4 bases and at J to 3 bases, leaving 7 bases not matched to a gene. Germline V CDR1 and CDR2: MNHEY, SMNVEV (reference sequence). This CDR3 spans 15 amino acids. CDR3 bases: TGTGCCAGCAGTTCCCGGCAGCGGGGGGTCTACGAGCAGTACTTC. This translates into CASSSRQRGVYEQYF.

This clone was seen only once. This rearrangement joins TRBV6-5 to TRBJ2-7; D is perhaps TRBD2 (6 bases). CDR1 MNHEY and CDR2 SVGAGI come from the germline V gene. The CDR3 totals 14 residues. The V end lost 5 bases, the J end lost 5 bases, and 16 bases lay between the germline ends. The CDR3 sequence is CASSPPGGWDEQYF. The CDR3, as DNA: TGTGCCAGCAGTCCCCCCGGGGGTTGGGACGAGCAGTACTTC.

The genes are TRBV11-2 and TRBJ2-7; D uncertain. V lost 3 bases, J lost 3 bases, and 15 bases lay in between. Germline V gene lookup returns CDR1 SGHAT and CDR2 FQNNGV. The CDR3 extends over 15 amino acids. The CDR3 reads CASSFASASFYEQYF. CDR3 nucleotide sequence: TGTGCCAGCAGCTTTGCCAGCGCCTCATTCTACGAGCAGTACTTC.

This clone was counted only a few times. The genes are TRBV5-1 and TRBJ1-1; D call uncertain. This CDR3 has 14 amino acids. The V gene's germline CDR1 is SGHRS and CDR2 YFSETQ. V lost 4 bases and J lost 4, with 14 bases in between. This CDR3 reads CASSPLSTGTEAFF. The CDR3, as DNA: TGCGCCAGCAGCCCACTGTCTACCGGCACTGAAGCTTTCTTT.

CDR3 nucleotides: TGTGCCAGCAGCCGGGGGGAGTTATCCTACGAGCAGTACTTC. This translates into CASSRGELSYEQYF. V gene TRBV28 combines with J gene TRBJ2-7; 7 nucleotides line up with TRBD2. The CDR3 extends over 14 amino acids. Trimming cost V 6 bases and J 1 base; bases outside gene matches: 6. Germline V lookup: CDR1 MDHEN, CDR2 SYDVKM.

Sample share makes this clone large. The V call is TRBV3-1 (or the pseudogene TRBV3-2), the J call TRBJ2-7, with D possibly being TRBD1 (6 bases). The length of the CDR3 is 14 residues. Germline CDR1 reads LGHDT; CDR2 reads YNNKEL (reference sequence). Trimming stripped 3 bases from V and 0 bases from J, with 9 bases between. The CDR3 here is CASSQGTHSYEQYF. The CDR3 nucleotides are TGTGCCAGCAGCCAGGGGACACACTCCTACGAGCAGTACTTC.

In this sample, this clone turned up a few times. The CDR3 spells CASSVGRHATNEKLFF. In DNA, the CDR3 is TGTGCCAGCAGCGTAGGGAGGCACGCAACTAATGAAAAACTGTTTTTT. The rearrangement links TRBV9 to TRBJ1-4; D not resolved. The V end was cut by 0 bases, the J end by 0 bases, with 9 bases between. There are 16 residues in the CDR3. Germline V gene sequence: CDR1 SGDLS, CDR2 YYNGEE.

The V call is TRBV27, the J call TRBJ2-2; D possibly corresponds to TRBD2 (5 bases). Per germline, CDR1 MNHEY and CDR2 SMNVEV (reference sequence). The CDR3 length is 15 residues. Deletions cut 2 bases from V and 2 bases from J, with 9 bases between. DNA for the CDR3: TGTGCCAGCAGTTTAGAGCGGTCTAACACCGGGGAGCTGTTTTTT. This sequence encodes CASSLERSNTGELFF.

This chain joins TRBV6-5 and TRBJ2-5, with 13 bases identical to TRBD2. The CDR3 has 15 amino acids. From germline, CDR1 is MNHEY and CDR2 SVGAGI. The junction had 5 bases not matched to a gene; V was cut back by 6 bases and J by 4 bases. The DNA of the CDR3 is TGTGCCAGCAGAAGGACTAGCGGGAGTAGAGAGACCCAGTACTTC. Protein: CASRRTSGSRETQYF.

This chain connects TRBV18 to TRBJ1-2, with TRBD1 matching over 7 bases. Germline CDR1 and CDR2: KGHSH and LQKENI. The J segment lost 0 bases and the V segment lost 2 bases, leaving 9 bases of the junction unmatched. The CDR3 sequence is 17 residues long. The CDR3 DNA is TGTGCCAGCTCACCAGTAGAGGGGGCAATAACTAACTATGGCTACACCTTC. This gives the protein CASSPVEGAITNYGYTF.

This clone was recorded a few times. V usage is TRBV29-1 and J usage is TRBJ1-3; D is unclear. The CDR3 contains 14 residues. V shed 5 bases and J shed 0 bases, with 11 bases lying between them. Germline lookup yields CDR1 SQVTM and CDR2 ANQGSEA. CDR3 coding DNA: TGCAGCGTTTCGACGGGAGTCTCTGGAAACACCATATATTTT. It encodes CSVSTGVSGNTIYF.

The chain joins TRBV10-3 to TRBJ2-3, with D perhaps matching TRBD1 (5 bases). The CDR3 loop spans 14 amino acids. From germline, CDR1 is ENHRY and CDR2 SYGVKD. V lost 7 bases, J lost 3 bases, and 14 bases lay in between. The CDR3 sequence is CAINVKGKTDTQYF. Written as DNA, the CDR3 is TGTGCCATCAATGTGAAGGGGAAAACAGATACGCAGTATTTT.

This rearrangement joins TRBV27 to TRBJ1-2, with D possibly being TRBD1 (6 bases). CDR1 MNHEY and CDR2 SMNVEV come from the germline V gene (reference sequence). The CDR3 covers 14 residues. The V gene lost 4 bases and the J gene lost 4 bases, with 13 bases spanning the gap. The CDR3: CASSSTGQFYGYTF. Here the CDR3 DNA reads TGTGCCAGCAGTTCCACGGGACAATTCTATGGCTACACCTTC.

The chain links TRBV14 to TRBJ2-1; 13 bases line up with TRBD2. CDR1 and CDR2 (germline): SGHDN, FVKESK. The CDR3 is 15 residues long. Trimming at V came to 6 bases and at J to 6 bases, leaving 5 bases not matched to a gene. For the CDR3, the DNA is TGTGCCAGCAGGCAGACTAGCGGGGGGCCCAATGAGCAGTTCTTC. Amino acid sequence: CASRQTSGGPNEQFF.

The rearrangement uses TRBV9 and TRBJ2-4; 9 positions agree with TRBD1. With 4 bases clipped from V and 1 base from J, the junction kept 9 bases outside the gene matches. Germline V CDR1 and CDR2: SGDLS, YYNGEE. The CDR3 runs to 17 residues. This CDR3 reads CASSTQDRGMAKNIQYF. The CDR3 DNA is TGTGCCAGCAGCACCCAAGACAGGGGGATGGCCAAAAACATTCAGTACTTC. The whole variable domain, remainder taken from reference TRBV9 and TRBJ2-4, is DSGVTQTPKHLITATGQRVTLRCSPRSGDLSVYWYQQSLDQGLQFLIQYYNGEERAKGNILERFSAQQFPDLHSELNLSSLELGDSALYFCASSTQDRGMAKNIQYFGAGTRLSVL.

The rearrangement joins TRBV19 to TRBJ2-3, with 8 bases matching TRBD2. Trimming took 3 bases from V and 4 from J; bases not matched to a gene: 6. CDR1 and CDR2 from the germline V gene are LNHDA and SQIVND (reference sequence). The CDR3 sequence is 15 residues long. CDR3 nucleotide sequence: TGTGCCAGTAGTATGGGACTAGGGCCGGCAGATACGCAGTATTTT. Translation: CASSMGLGPADTQYF.